The 20 T cell receptor beta chains presented below share a single source sample, sequenced in a study of T-cell memory formation after mild COVID-19. TCRdb used MiXCR to reprocess the 5' RACE reads, holding one entry per CDR3 protein. This sample has about 270,000 distinct CDR3 sequences, with under 20% found just once. Sequencing was performed on PBMCs or a T cell subset sorted from them (not recorded which). These receptors were collected from a man aged 18 to 29 who had mild COVID-19 (a few samples of this study predate the infection). Cell type and time point are not known.

This clonotype was observed a handful of times. The chain combines TRBV7-3 with TRBJ1-1; D gene unclear. The CDR3 is made up of 16 amino acids. The ends were cut back, 2 bases at V and 0 bases at J, with 13 bases in the middle. Germline assignment: CDR1 SGHTA and CDR2 FQGTGA. The CDR3: CASSLAPGDLNTEAFF. CDR3 in DNA: TGTGCCAGCAGCTTAGCCCCCGGAGATTTGAACACTGAAGCTTTCTTT. The variable domain in full, with the rest retrieved from reference TRBV7-3 and TRBJ1-1, is GAGVSQTPSNKVTEKGKYVELRCDPISGHTALYWYRQSLGQGPEFLIYFQGTGAADDSGLPNDRFFAVRPEGSVSTLKIQRTERGDSAVYLCASSLAPGDLNTEAFFGQGTRLTVV.

This clonotype was picked up a small number of times. J is TRBJ2-7 and V is TRBV7-2; perhaps D is TRBD1 or TRBD2 (5 bases each). Germline loops: CDR1 SGHTA, CDR2 FQGNSA. The CDR3 contains 13 residues. Trimming took 3 bases from V and 0 from J, leaving 6 bases between them. CDR3 protein: CASSFGGSYEQYF. The CDR3 nucleotides read TGTGCCAGCAGCTTTGGGGGCTCCTACGAGCAGTACTTC.

This clonotype was found many times. This rearrangement joins TRBV20-1 to TRBJ1-2, with D perhaps TRBD1 (5 bases). This CDR3 comprises 13 residues. V dropped 0 bases and J dropped 4 bases, with 9 bases sitting between them. CDR1 DFQATT and CDR2 SNEGSKA come from the germline V gene (reference sequence). CDR3 DNA: TGCAGTGCTAGAGATTACAGGCTCTATGGCTACACCTTC. As protein: CSARDYRLYGYTF.

V gene TRBV6-6 combines with J gene TRBJ1-5; D is possibly TRBD1 (5 bases). This CDR3 is 14 amino acids long. Germline loops: CDR1 MNHNY, CDR2 SVGAGI (reference sequence). Trimming removed 7 bases from V and 7 bases from J, with 17 bases in between. CDR3 DNA: TGTGCCAGCACCGGAACCAGGGTCCCCCAGCCCCAGCATTTT. It encodes CASTGTRVPQPQHF.

This rearrangement joins TRBV7-8 to TRBJ2-5; unclear D gene. Trimming took 3 bases from V and 7 from J, leaving 15 bases between them. The CDR3 is 14 amino acids. Germline V lookup: CDR1 SGHVS, CDR2 FQNEAQ. The CDR3 nucleotides are TGTGCCAGCAGCTTTCAGACAAAAAGGACGACCCAGTACTTC. The encoded protein is CASSFQTKRTTQYF.

This clonotype was counted only a few times. The chain joins TRBV5-1 to TRBJ2-3, with D unresolved. Trimming stripped 0 bases from V and 1 base from J, with 12 bases between. The germline V gene encodes CDR1 SGHRS and CDR2 YFSETQ. The CDR3 covers 16 residues. Written as DNA, the CDR3 is TGCGCCAGCAGCTTGGCGACGGCGATCGGCACAGATACGCAGTATTTT. Its translation: CASSLATAIGTDTQYF.

This rearrangement joins TRBV5-1 to TRBJ1-2; D is perhaps TRBD1 (5 bases). Trimming pared 5 bases from V and 8 bases from J, leaving 22 bases between. The CDR3 totals 15 residues. Germline values: CDR1 SGHRS, CDR2 YFSETQ. The CDR3 spells CASRVRPTGSFGYTF. CDR3 bases: TGCGCCAGCAGGGTCCGGCCCACAGGTTCTTTCGGCTACACCTTC. Full variable domain (rest looked up from reference TRBV5-1 and TRBJ1-2): KAGVTQTPRYLIKTRGQQVTLSCSPISGHRSVSWYQQTPGQGLQFLFEYFSETQRNKGNFPGRFSGRQFSNSRSEMNVSTLELGDSALYLCASRVRPTGSFGYTFGSGTRLTVV.

This rearrangement joins TRBV27 to TRBJ1-2; D call uncertain. CDR3 length equals 13 residues. CDR1 and CDR2 from the germline V gene are MNHEY and SMNVEV (reference sequence). The ends were cut back, 2 bases at V and 8 bases at J, with 12 bases in the middle. CDR3 region: CASSLLGSWGYTF. CDR3 nucleotide sequence: TGTGCCAGCAGTTTACTTGGGAGTTGGGGCTACACCTTC.

The rearrangement uses TRBV5-4 and TRBJ2-3, with D unclear. Trimming took 4 bases from V and 4 from J, leaving 7 bases between them. CDR3 length equals 12 residues. Germline loops: CDR1 SGHNT, CDR2 YYREEE (reference sequence). CDR3 in DNA: TGTGCCAGCAGCCCAGATCCAGATACGCAGTATTTT. Translation: CASSPDPDTQYF.

This clonotype appeared many times. The chain combines TRBV4-2 with TRBJ2-3; 8 bases agree with TRBD2. Unmatched junction bases numbered 6, after V lost 0 bases and J lost 4 bases. Germline CDR1 reads LGHNA; CDR2 reads YNFKEQ. The CDR3 has 16 amino acids. The CDR3 nucleotides are TGTGCCAGCAGCCAAGATATCGGGGGGGCTTCAGATACGCAGTATTTT. It specifies CASSQDIGGASDTQYF.

This clonotype was found a few times. CDR3 bases: TGCGCCAGCAGCGGAAGGGACAGGGACAATGAGCAGTTCTTC. This translates into CASSGRDRDNEQFF. The chain uses TRBV5-1 and TRBJ2-1; 9 bases agree with TRBD1. CDR3 length equals 14 residues. The V segment lost 4 bases and the J segment 5 bases; nucleotides outside the gene matches: 4. Germline V CDR1 and CDR2: SGHRS, YFSETQ. The variable domain in full, with the rest retrieved from reference TRBV5-1 and TRBJ2-1, is KAGVTQTPRYLIKTRGQQVTLSCSPISGHRSVSWYQQTPGQGLQFLFEYFSETQRNKGNFPGRFSGRQFSNSRSEMNVSTLELGDSALYLCASSGRDRDNEQFFGPGTRLTVL.

The V and J genes are TRBV12-3 or TRBV12-4 and TRBJ1-1; TRBD1 might be the D (5 bases). Trimming took 3 bases from V and 8 from J, leaving 10 bases between them. This CDR3 region has 12 residues. CDR3 DNA: TGTGCCAGCAGTTTTTCGGGGGGAGAAGCTTTCTTT. Translated, it gives CASSFSGGEAFF.

This rearrangement joins TRBV6-6 to TRBJ2-7, with D possibly being TRBD1 or TRBD2 (5 bases each). CDR3 length equals 15 residues. The ends were cut back, 6 bases at V and 5 bases at J, with 20 bases in the middle. Germline CDR1 and CDR2: MNHNY and SVGAGI (reference sequence). CDR3: CASSRALQGPHEQYV. DNA for the CDR3: TGTGCCAGCAGCCGAGCTCTCCAGGGACCCCACGAGCAGTACGTC.

The gene calls are TRBV24-1 and TRBJ2-4; 13 bases fit TRBD2. The ends lost 4 bases at V and 9 bases at J; junction bases unmatched: 8. This CDR3 is 16 amino acids long. CDR1 and CDR2 (germline): KGHDR, SFDVKD. CDR3 amino acids: CATSEKTSGGSGIQYF. DNA of the CDR3: TGTGCCACCAGTGAGAAGACTAGCGGGGGGTCCGGCATTCAGTACTTC.

The J gene is TRBJ2-4, the V gene TRBV5-1; 9 nucleotides agree with TRBD1. CDR3 length: 15 residues. V lost 4 bases and J lost 9; bases outside the gene matches: 11. Germline assignment: CDR1 SGHRS and CDR2 YFSETQ. CDR3 DNA sequence: TGCGCCAGCAGCCAGGGGACAGGGCGATTAGGCATTCAGTACTTC. Encoded protein: CASSQGTGRLGIQYF.

The chain links TRBV5-1 to TRBJ2-5; D might be TRBD1 or TRBD2, each matching 5 bases. The V end lost 4 bases, the J end lost 1 base, and 17 bases lay between the germline ends. Germline-derived CDR1 and CDR2 are SGHRS and YFSETQ. This CDR3 contains 16 residues. CDR3 in DNA: TGCGCCAGCAGCCTCACGATTACTAGGGGCCAAGAGACCCAGTACTTC. Translated: CASSLTITRGQETQYF.

The sample holds a few counts of this clonotype. J is TRBJ1-3 and V is TRBV28; D ambiguous. V dropped 5 bases and J dropped 1 base, with 9 bases sitting between them. CDR1 is MDHEN, CDR2 SYDVKM, per germline. The CDR3 is made up of 14 amino acids. DNA for the CDR3: TGTGCCAGCAGTCCTCGGACGTCTGGAAACACCATATATTTT. Its protein product is CASSPRTSGNTIYF.

The chain uses TRBV20-1 and TRBJ2-5; 8 bases map to TRBD2. The CDR3 covers 12 residues. Germline CDR1 DFQATT, CDR2 SNEGSKA (reference sequence). V lost 1 base to trimming and J lost 9 bases; unmatched junction nucleotides: 4. CDR3 sequence: CSARAGLVAQYF. CDR3 DNA sequence: TGCAGTGCTAGAGCGGGACTAGTGGCCCAGTACTTC.

The chain joins TRBV3-1 to TRBJ1-5; perhaps TRBD1 as D (6 bases). Trimming removed 4 bases at V and 4 bases at J, with 14 bases between. CDR1 and CDR2 (germline): LGHDT, YNNKEL (reference sequence). This CDR3 is built from 15 residues. CDR3 sequence: CASSPEQGWNQPQHF. Written as DNA, the CDR3 is TGTGCCAGCAGCCCAGAACAGGGTTGGAATCAGCCCCAGCATTTT.

CDR3 protein: CASSFPGLYNEQFF. CDR3 DNA sequence: TGTGCCAGCAGCTTCCCCGGCCTTTACAATGAGCAGTTCTTC. The chain links TRBV5-6 to TRBJ2-1; D gene ambiguous. This CDR3 is built from 14 residues. V was clipped by 2 bases and J by 4 bases, with 10 bases between them. In germline, CDR1 is SGHDT, CDR2 YYEEEE. Using reference TRBV5-6 and TRBJ2-1 for the parts outside the CDR3, the full variable domain is DAGVTQSPTHLIKTRGQQVTLRCSPKSGHDTVSWYQQALGQGPQFIFQYYEEEERQRGNFPDRFSGHQFPNYSSELNVNALLLGDSALYLCASSFPGLYNEQFFGPGTRLTVL.